These 16 T cell receptor beta chains share one sample of origin, sequenced in a study of Ad26.COV2.S vaccination and SARS-CoV-2 variants. Treatment given: around 19 received Ad26.COV2.S at low or high dose, single or two shots; five or six received placebo; per-sample allocation not given. Samples analyzed were those drawn on day 63 after the first vaccine or placebo injection. Profiling relied on immunoSEQ multiplex PCR, and the TCRdb table lists in-frame clones only, not all of them. The sample carries about 350,000 clones, roughly 89% recorded once. The sample in question was peripheral blood, obtained in a trial of Ad26.COV2.S vaccine versus placebo. The receptors were gathered from a person aged 18-65 years who received the Ad26.COV2.S COVID-19 vaccine or a placebo.

This clone appeared a few times. The V gene is TRBV13, the J gene TRBJ2-3; D gene unclear. Looked up from germline, CDR1 is PRHDT and CDR2 is FYEKMQ (reference sequence). Deletions cut 6 bases from V and 5 bases from J, with 6 bases between. The CDR3 loop spans 11 amino acids. The chain's CDR3 is CASSSRDTQYF. The DNA for the CDR3 is TGTGCCAGCAGTTCCCGAGATACGCAGTATTTT.

The chain uses TRBV28 and TRBJ1-5; D is ambiguous. Germline V gives CDR1 MDHEN, CDR2 SYDVKM. There are 12 residues in the CDR3. The V gene lost 7 bases and the J gene lost 9 bases, with 13 bases spanning the gap. The CDR3 DNA sequence: TGTGCCAGCACCGATAGGACGGGGCCCCAGCATTTT. This translates into CASTDRTGPQHF. The full variable domain, with the rest looked up from reference TRBV28 and TRBJ1-5, is DVKVTQSSRYLVKRTGEKVFLECVQDMDHENMFWYRQDPGLGLRLIYFSYDVKMKEKGDIPEGYSVSREKKERFSLILESASTNQTSMYLCASTDRTGPQHFGDGTRLSIL.

J is TRBJ1-3 and V is TRBV11-2; D is uncertain. The V gene's germline CDR1 is SGHAT and CDR2 FQNNGV. The CDR3 runs 17 residues. V gave up 4 bases and J gave up 1 base, with 17 bases separating them. CDR3 sequence reads: CASSSLDSFASGNTIYF. The CDR3 region has the DNA TGTGCCAGCAGCTCCTTGGACTCCTTTGCGTCTGGAAACACCATATATTTT. The entire variable domain, with the rest obtained from reference TRBV11-2 and TRBJ1-3, is as follows: EAGVAQSPRYKIIEKRQSVAFWCNPISGHATLYWYQQILGQGPKLLIQFQNNGVVDDSQLPKDRFSAERLKGVDSTLKIQPAKLEDSAVYLCASSSLDSFASGNTIYFGEGSWLTVV.

The chain recombines TRBV2 with TRBJ1-1, with no clear D. Germline loops: CDR1 SNHLY, CDR2 FYNNEI. This CDR3 has 13 amino acids. Trimming took 4 bases from V and 4 from J, leaving 10 bases between them. In nucleotides, the CDR3 is TGTGCCAGCAGTGTTAGACGGATCACTGAAGCTTTCTTT. This codes for CASSVRRITEAFF.

The chain combines TRBV7-6 with TRBJ2-1; D is unclear. Trimming removed 0 bases from V and 10 bases from J, with 22 bases in between. Germline values: CDR1 SGHVS, CDR2 FNYEAQ. The CDR3 runs 17 residues. In DNA, the CDR3 is TGTGCCAGCAGCTTAGCGCATAGTAAGGGCCTCCCTGGGGAGCAGTTCTTC. Amino acids: CASSLAHSKGLPGEQFF.

The chain employs TRBV5-5 and TRBJ2-3; 15 bases match TRBD2. Unmatched junction bases numbered 10, after V lost 4 bases and J lost 1 base. Germline V gene sequence: CDR1 SGHKS, CDR2 YYEKEE (reference sequence). This CDR3 has 19 amino acids. CDR3 in amino acids: CASSAEGLAGGPGTDTQYF. The CDR3 DNA follows: TGTGCCAGCAGCGCAGAAGGACTAGCGGGAGGGCCGGGCACAGATACGCAGTATTTT.

The chain uses TRBV27 and TRBJ1-5, with 9 bases that match TRBD1. This CDR3 is 15 amino acids long. CDR1 and CDR2 (germline): MNHEY, SMNVEV (reference sequence). V was pared by 5 bases and J by 9 bases, with 11 bases of the junction left unmatched. This chain's CDR3 is CASSLRGQGTRPQHF. Here the CDR3 DNA reads TGTGCCAGCAGTCTTAGGGGACAGGGCACAAGGCCCCAGCATTTT.

V is TRBV5-1 and J is TRBJ2-6; 8 nucleotides agree with TRBD1. Losses at the gene ends were 5 bases for V and 0 bases for J; bases not matched to a gene: 4. CDR1 and CDR2 from the germline V gene are SGHRS and YFSETQ. The CDR3 runs 16 residues. The chain's CDR3 is CASRGQASSGANVLTF. The CDR3 DNA follows: TGCGCCAGCAGGGGACAGGCAAGCTCTGGGGCCAACGTCCTGACTTTC.

The rearrangement links TRBV7-2 to TRBJ1-4; D is perhaps TRBD1 (5 bases). Trimming shortened V by 5 bases and J by 7 bases, and 17 bases separated the two germline ends. CDR1 and CDR2 from the germline V gene are SGHTA and FQGNSA. CDR3 size: 15 residues. This chain's CDR3 is CASSHALGGGEKLFF. DNA of the CDR3: TGTGCCAGCAGCCACGCGTTGGGGGGTGGTGAAAAACTGTTTTTT.

The rearrangement joins TRBV28 to TRBJ2-2, with D maybe TRBD2 (5 bases). Germline CDR1 reads MDHEN; CDR2 reads SYDVKM. The CDR3 totals 15 residues. Trimming left V 1 base short and J 3 bases short, with 9 bases between. The chain's CDR3 is CASSLSEVYTGELFF. DNA for the CDR3: TGTGCCAGCAGTTTATCGGAGGTATACACCGGGGAGCTGTTTTTT.

The chain recombines TRBV2 with TRBJ2-1, with a weak D call TRBD2 (5 bases). This CDR3 has 14 residues. V lost 4 bases, J lost 4 bases, and 11 bases lay in between. The V gene's germline CDR1 is SNHLY and CDR2 FYNNEI. CDR3: CASSADGDYNEQFF. CDR3 nucleotides: TGTGCCAGCAGTGCGGACGGGGATTACAATGAGCAGTTCTTC.

The rearrangement uses TRBV5-1 and TRBJ2-2; 9 bases are a match to TRBD2. Germline CDR1 SGHRS, CDR2 YFSETQ. This CDR3 has 16 residues. Germline trimming cut 2 bases from V and 6 bases from J; bases unmatched to any gene: 8. The CDR3 sequence is CASSFLDSGSPGELFF. CDR3 DNA: TGCGCCAGCAGCTTTTTGGATAGCGGGAGTCCCGGGGAGCTGTTTTTT.

The J gene is TRBJ2-1, the V gene TRBV4-1; maybe TRBD2 (6 bases). Looked up from germline, CDR1 is MGHRA and CDR2 is YSYEKL. The CDR3 has 12 residues. Trimming removed 3 bases from V and 9 bases from J, with 9 bases in between. The CDR3 nucleotides are TGCGCCAGCAGCCACCCAGCGGGTGAGCAGTTCTTC. Translating it yields CASSHPAGEQFF.

The table lists this clone with a few counts. The chain recombines TRBV13 with TRBJ2-7; tentatively, D is TRBD1 (5 bases). Germline V gene data show CDR1 as PRHDT and CDR2 as FYEKMQ (reference sequence). CDR3 size: 14 residues. The V and J ends lost 5 bases and 0 bases respectively, with 11 bases between them. CDR3 in amino acids: CASSKPTVSYEQYF. CDR3 nucleotides: TGTGCCAGCAGCAAACCGACAGTCTCCTACGAGCAGTACTTC.

This rearrangement joins TRBV27 to TRBJ2-1; 11 positions match TRBD2. The CDR3 is 14 residues long. CDR1 and CDR2 from the germline V gene are MNHEY and SMNVEV (reference sequence). The V and J ends lost 8 bases and 9 bases, in that order; junction bases with no gene match: 9. The CDR3 region is CASGNLAGGSEQFF. The CDR3 DNA is TGTGCCAGCGGAAACCTAGCGGGAGGTTCTGAGCAGTTCTTC.

This chain joins TRBV12-3 or TRBV12-4 and TRBJ2-5; 7 positions agree with TRBD1. V shed 6 bases, J shed 5 bases, and the junction held 6 bases outside the gene matches. CDR3 size: 13 residues. The CDR3 is CASRTGVAETQYF. The CDR3 DNA reads TGTGCCAGCAGAACAGGGGTCGCGGAGACCCAGTACTTC.